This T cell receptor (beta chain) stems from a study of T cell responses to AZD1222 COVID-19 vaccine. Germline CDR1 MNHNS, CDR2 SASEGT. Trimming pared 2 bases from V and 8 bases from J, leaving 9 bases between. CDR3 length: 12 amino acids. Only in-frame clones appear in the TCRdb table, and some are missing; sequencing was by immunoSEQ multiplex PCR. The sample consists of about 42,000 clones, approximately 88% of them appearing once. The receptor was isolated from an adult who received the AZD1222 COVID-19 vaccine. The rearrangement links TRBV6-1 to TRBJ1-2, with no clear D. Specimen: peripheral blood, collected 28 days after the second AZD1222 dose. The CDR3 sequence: CASSEYVGGYTF. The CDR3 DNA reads TGTGCCAGCAGTGAATACGTGGGGGGCTACACCTTC.